The 6 T cell receptor beta chains given below trace back to one sample, sequenced in a study of monozygotic twins with inflammatory bowel disease. Each CDR3 protein gets one entry in TCRdb, which reprocessed the 5' RACE reads and gives no DNA. Its table lists approximately 300,000 distinct CDR3 sequences. Sequenced material: blood. All receptors come from a human donor with ulcerative colitis or Crohn's disease, or a healthy co-twin of an affected twin (not recorded which).

The V and J genes are TRBV20-1 and TRBJ2-7; TCRdb's D call of TRBD1 is untestable without DNA. CDR3 length: 13 residues. CDR1 and CDR2 (germline): DFQATT, SNEGSKA (reference sequence). The CDR3 loop is CSARGGQGYEQYF.

The chain is built from TRBV24-1 and TRBJ2-3. In germline, CDR1 is KGHDR, CDR2 SFDVKD. The CDR3 extends over 14 amino acids. The CDR3 loop reads CATSDLQVADTQYF.

The chain recombines TRBV28 with TRBJ2-7. CDR1 and CDR2 from the germline V gene are MDHEN and SYDVKM. The CDR3 loop spans 15 amino acids. CDR3 protein: CASSLWHSSTYEQYF.

The chain couples TRBV12-3 or TRBV12-4 to TRBJ2-3; the TRBD1 assignment by TCRdb is unverifiable without DNA. The CDR3 is made up of 15 amino acids. The CDR3 loop is CASSFPIWDSNTQYF.

This sequence joins TRBV4-2 and TRBJ1-6; TCRdb names TRBD1, which stays unverified in the absence of DNA. Per the germline V gene, CDR1 is LGHNA and CDR2 is YNFKEQ. The CDR3 sequence is 19 residues long. CDR3 loop: CASSQGAGEGRAYNSPLHF.

The chain uses TRBV19 and TRBJ1-3; checking the TCRdb D call of TRBD1 is not possible without DNA. CDR1 is LNHDA and CDR2 is SQIVND in the germline V gene (reference sequence). This CDR3 has 15 residues. This CDR3 is CATEIDSLSGNTIYF.